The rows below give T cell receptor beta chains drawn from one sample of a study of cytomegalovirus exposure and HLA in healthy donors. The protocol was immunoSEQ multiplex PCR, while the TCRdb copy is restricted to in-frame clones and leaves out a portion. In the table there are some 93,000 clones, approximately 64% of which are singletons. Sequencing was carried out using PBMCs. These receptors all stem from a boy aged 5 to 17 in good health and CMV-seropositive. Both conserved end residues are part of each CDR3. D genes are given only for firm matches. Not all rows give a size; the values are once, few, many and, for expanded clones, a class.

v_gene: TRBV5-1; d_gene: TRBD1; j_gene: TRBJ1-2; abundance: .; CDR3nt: TGCGCCAGCAATACCGGGACAGGGGGCGAAGGCTACACCTTC; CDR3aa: CASNTGTGGEGYTF
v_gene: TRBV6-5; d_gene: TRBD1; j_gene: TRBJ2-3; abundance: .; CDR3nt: TGTGCCAGCAGAGACAGGGACACAGATACGCAGTATTTT; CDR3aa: CASRDRDTDTQYF
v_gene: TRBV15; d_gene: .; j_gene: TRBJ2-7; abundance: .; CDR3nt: TGTGCCACCAGCAGAGGCGTGGGGCAGGATAACTACGAGCAGTACTTC; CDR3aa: CATSRGVGQDNYEQYF
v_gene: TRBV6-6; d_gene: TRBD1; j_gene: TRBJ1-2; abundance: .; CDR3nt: TGTGCCAGCAGTTACTCGGGACAGAATAACTATGGCTACACCTTC; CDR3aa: CASSYSGQNNYGYTF
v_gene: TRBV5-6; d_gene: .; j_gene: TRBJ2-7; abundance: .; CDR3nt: TGTGCCAGCAGCTTCTGGCAGTACGAGCAGTACTTC; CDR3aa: CASSFWQYEQYF
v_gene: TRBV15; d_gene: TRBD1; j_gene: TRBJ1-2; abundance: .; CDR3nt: TGTGCCACCAGCAGGAGGACAGGGGGCCGCTATGGCTACACCTTC; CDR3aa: CATSRRTGGRYGYTF
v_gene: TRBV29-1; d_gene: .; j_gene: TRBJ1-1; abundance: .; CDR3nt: TGCAGCGTTGGGGCAGGGGTCTACACTGAAGCTTTCTTT; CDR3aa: CSVGAGVYTEAFF
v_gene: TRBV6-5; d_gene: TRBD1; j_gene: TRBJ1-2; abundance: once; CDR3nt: TGTGCCAGCAGTTCGCCAAGCAAACAGGGGTGGACGAGCTACACCTTC; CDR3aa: CASSSPSKQGWTSYTF
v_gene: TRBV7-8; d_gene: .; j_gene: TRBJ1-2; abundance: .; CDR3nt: TGTGCCAGCAGCTTAGTAGGACCCAGGGGCGTTGGCGACTATGGCTACACCTTC; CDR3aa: CASSLVGPRGVGDYGYTF
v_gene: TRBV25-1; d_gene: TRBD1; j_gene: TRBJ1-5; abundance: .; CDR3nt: TGTGCCAGCAGTGGAGCCGGGACAGGGACTTGGCAGCCCCAGCATTTT; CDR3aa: CASSGAGTGTWQPQHF
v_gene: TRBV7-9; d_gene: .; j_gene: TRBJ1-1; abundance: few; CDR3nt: TGTGCCAGCAGCTTAGCAGGGGGGAACACTGAAGCTTTCTTT; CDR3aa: CASSLAGGNTEAFF
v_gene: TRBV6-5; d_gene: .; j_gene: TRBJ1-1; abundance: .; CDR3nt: TGTGCCAGCAGCCAATCCCAGGGGATGAACACTGAAGCTTTCTTT; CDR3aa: CASSQSQGMNTEAFF
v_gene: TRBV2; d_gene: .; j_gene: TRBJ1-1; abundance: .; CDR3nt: TGTGCCAGCAGTGAAATGGTCGCCACTGAAGCTCTCTTT; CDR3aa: CASSEMVATEALF
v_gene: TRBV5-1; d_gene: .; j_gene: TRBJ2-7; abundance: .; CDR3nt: TGCGCCAGCAGCTTGCGCCCACTAACGGTCTCAGGGATCGAGCAGTACTTC; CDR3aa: CASSLRPLTVSGIEQYF
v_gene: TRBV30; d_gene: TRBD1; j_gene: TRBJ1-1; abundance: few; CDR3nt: TGTGCCTGGAGTCTGACAGGGGGGAGCACTGAAGCTTTCTTT; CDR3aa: CAWSLTGGSTEAFF
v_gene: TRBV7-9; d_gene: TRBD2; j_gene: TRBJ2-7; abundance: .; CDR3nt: TGTGCCAGCAGCTCGGGACTAGCGGGGGGCCGCAACTACGAGCAGTACTTC; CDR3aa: CASSSGLAGGRNYEQYF
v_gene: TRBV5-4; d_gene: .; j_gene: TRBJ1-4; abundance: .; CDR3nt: TGTGCCAGCAGTAACGACAGGCGGAATGAAAAACTGTTTTTT; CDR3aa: CASSNDRRNEKLFF
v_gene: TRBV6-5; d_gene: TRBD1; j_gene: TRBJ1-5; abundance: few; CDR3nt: TGTGCCAGCAGTTACTCGGGGACAGGCAATCAGCCCCAGCATTTT; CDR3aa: CASSYSGTGNQPQHF
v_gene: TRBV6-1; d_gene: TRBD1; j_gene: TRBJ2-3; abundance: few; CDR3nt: TGTGCCAGCAGTGGCGGGACAGGGGGCAGCGATACGCAGTATTTT; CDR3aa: CASSGGTGGSDTQYF
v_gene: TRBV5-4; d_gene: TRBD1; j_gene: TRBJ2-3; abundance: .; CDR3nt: TGTGCCAGCAGCTACGAATCCGGGACAGGGCGGACAGATACGCAGTATTTT; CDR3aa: CASSYESGTGRTDTQYF
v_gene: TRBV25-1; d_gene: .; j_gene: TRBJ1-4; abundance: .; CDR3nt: TGTGCCAGCAGTGAGGGGACAAACCTAGAGGAAAAACTGTTTTTT; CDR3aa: CASSEGTNLEEKLFF
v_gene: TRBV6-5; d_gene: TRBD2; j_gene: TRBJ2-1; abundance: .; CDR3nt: TGTGCCAGCAGTTCGGACGGGGGGGATAGGAATGAGCAGTTCTTC; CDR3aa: CASSSDGGDRNEQFF
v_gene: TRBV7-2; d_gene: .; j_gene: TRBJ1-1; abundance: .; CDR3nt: TGTGCCAGCAGCTTAGGGGGCGCGAACACTGAAGCTTTCTTT; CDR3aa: CASSLGGANTEAFF
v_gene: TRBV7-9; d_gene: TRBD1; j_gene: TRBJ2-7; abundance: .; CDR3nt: TGTGCCAGCAGCTTACTAGGACAGGATGGCGAGCAGTACTTC; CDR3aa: CASSLLGQDGEQYF
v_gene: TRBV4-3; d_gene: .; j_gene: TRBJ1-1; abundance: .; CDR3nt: TGCGCCAGCAGCCAAGAGGCGGGAGGCACTGAAGCTTTCTTT; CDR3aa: CASSQEAGGTEAFF
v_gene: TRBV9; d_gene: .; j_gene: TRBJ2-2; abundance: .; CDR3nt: TGTGCCAGCAGGGGCTCGACGAACACCGGGGAGCTGTTTTTT; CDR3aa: CASRGSTNTGELFF
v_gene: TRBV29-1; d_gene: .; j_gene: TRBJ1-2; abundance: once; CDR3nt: TGCAGCGTGGGGGCTACGTTAAATTATGGCTACACCTTC; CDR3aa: CSVGATLNYGYTF
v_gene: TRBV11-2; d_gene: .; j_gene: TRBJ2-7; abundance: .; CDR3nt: TGTGCCAGCAGCTTAGGGACAGTCTACGAGCAGTACTTC; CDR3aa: CASSLGTVYEQYF
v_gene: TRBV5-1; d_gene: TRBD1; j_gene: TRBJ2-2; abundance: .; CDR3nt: TGCGCCAGCAGGTTCGTGGCAGGGGGCAACGGGGAGCTGTTTTTT; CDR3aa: CASRFVAGGNGELFF
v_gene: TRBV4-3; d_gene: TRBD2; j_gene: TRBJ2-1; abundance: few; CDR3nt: TGCGCCAGCAGCCCGGGGGGGGGACTAGCGGGATCTGAGCAGTTCTTC; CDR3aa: CASSPGGGLAGSEQFF
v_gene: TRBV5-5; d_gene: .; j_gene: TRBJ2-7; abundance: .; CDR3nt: TGTGCCAGCAGCCCTATCTCCTACGAGCAGTACTTC; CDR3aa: CASSPISYEQYF
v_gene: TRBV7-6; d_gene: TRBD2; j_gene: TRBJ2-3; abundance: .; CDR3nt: TGTGCCAGCGGGGAACCGGGACTAGCGGGAGGGACAGATACGCAGTATTTT; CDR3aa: CASGEPGLAGGTDTQYF
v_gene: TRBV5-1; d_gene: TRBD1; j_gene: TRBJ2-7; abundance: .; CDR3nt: TGCGCCAGCAGCCCGACAGGGATCTACGAGCAGTACTTC; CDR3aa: CASSPTGIYEQYF
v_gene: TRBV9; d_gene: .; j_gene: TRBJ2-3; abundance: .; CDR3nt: TGTGCCAGCAGCGTAGCGGTGGGCACAGATACGCAGTATTTT; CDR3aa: CASSVAVGTDTQYF
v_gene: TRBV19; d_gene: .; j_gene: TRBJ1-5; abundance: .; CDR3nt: TGTGCCAGCGCCGAGTCGGGATCCAGATATCAGCCCCAGCATTTT; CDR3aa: CASAESGSRYQPQHF
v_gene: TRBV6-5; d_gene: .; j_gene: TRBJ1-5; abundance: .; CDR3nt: TGTGCCAGCAGCCCCCAGGCGGGTAGGCAGCCCCAGAATTTT; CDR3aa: CASSPQAGRQPQNF
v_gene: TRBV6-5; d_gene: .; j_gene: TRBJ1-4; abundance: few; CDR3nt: TGTGCCAGCAGTCGACAGCTGACCAATGAAAAACTGTTTTTT; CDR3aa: CASSRQLTNEKLFF
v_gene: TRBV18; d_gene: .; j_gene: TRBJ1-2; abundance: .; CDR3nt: TGTGCCAGCTCACCCCGGACAGATGGCTACACCTTC; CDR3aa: CASSPRTDGYTF
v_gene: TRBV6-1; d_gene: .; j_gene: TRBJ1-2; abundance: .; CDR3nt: TGTGCCAGCAGTGAGAACCGCGGGGGGTGGGATGGCTACACCTTC; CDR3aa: CASSENRGGWDGYTF
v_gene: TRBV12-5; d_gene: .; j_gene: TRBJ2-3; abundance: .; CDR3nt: TGTGCTAGTGGTCCAAACGGGGGTAGCACAGATACGCAGTATTTT; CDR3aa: CASGPNGGSTDTQYF
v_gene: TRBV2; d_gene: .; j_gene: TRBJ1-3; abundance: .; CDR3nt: TGTGCCAGCAGGAGGACAACGCTCTCTGGAAACACCATATATTTT; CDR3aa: CASRRTTLSGNTIYF
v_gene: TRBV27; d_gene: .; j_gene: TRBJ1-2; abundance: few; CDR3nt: TGTGCCAGCAGTCGCGGGAATTATGGCTACACCTTC; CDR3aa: CASSRGNYGYTF
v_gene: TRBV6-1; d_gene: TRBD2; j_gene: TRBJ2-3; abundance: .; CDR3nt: TGTGCCAGCAGTGAAGTAGGAGGGAGGGCCCTCATTGATACGCAGTATTTT; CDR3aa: CASSEVGGRALIDTQYF
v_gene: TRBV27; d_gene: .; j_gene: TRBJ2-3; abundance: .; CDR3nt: TGTGCCAGCGGATCGCGCCTAAGGGGCGCCACAGATACGCAGTATTTT; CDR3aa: CASGSRLRGATDTQYF
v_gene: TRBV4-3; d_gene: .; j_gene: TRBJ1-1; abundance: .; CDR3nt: TGCGCCAGCAGCCAGGCTCAAGACACTGAAGCTTTCTTT; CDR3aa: CASSQAQDTEAFF
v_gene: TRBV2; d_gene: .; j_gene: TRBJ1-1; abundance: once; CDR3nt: TGTGCCAGCAGTGACAGGGTTAGGAGCACTGAAGCTTTCTTT; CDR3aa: CASSDRVRSTEAFF
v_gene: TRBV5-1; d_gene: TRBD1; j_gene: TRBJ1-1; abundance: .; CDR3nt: TGCGCCAGCAGCTTGGATAGGACAGGGACTGAAGCTTTCTTT; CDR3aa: CASSLDRTGTEAFF
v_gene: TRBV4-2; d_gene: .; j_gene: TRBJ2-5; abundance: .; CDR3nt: TGTGCCAGCAGCCTCGAGACAAGGACGGGGGAGACCCAGTACTTC; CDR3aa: CASSLETRTGETQYF
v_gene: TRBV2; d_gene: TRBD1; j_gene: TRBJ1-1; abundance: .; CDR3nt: TGTGCCAGCCGACCTAGACAGGGGGAAACTGAAGCTTTCTTT; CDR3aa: CASRPRQGETEAFF
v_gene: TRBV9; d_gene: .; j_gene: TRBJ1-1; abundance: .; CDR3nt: TGTGCCAGCAGCGTGGACATGAACACTGAAGCTTTCTTT; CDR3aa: CASSVDMNTEAFF
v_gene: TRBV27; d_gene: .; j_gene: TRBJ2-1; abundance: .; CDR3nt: TGTGCCAGCACCTTAGGGGGGGGGCATGAGCAGTTCTTC; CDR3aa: CASTLGGGHEQFF
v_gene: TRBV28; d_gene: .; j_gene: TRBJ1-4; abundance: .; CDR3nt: TGTGCCAGCAGTTTTGTGGGCGCGACTAATGAAAAACTGTTTTTT; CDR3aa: CASSFVGATNEKLFF
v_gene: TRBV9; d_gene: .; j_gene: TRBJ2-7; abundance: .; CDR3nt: TGTGCCAGCAGCGTAGAAGGGGTGGCGAACGAGCAGTACTTC; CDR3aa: CASSVEGVANEQYF
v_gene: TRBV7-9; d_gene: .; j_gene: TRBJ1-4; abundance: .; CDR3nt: TGTGCCACCCCCGAGGGTACTAATGAAAAACTGTTTTTT; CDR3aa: CATPEGTNEKLFF
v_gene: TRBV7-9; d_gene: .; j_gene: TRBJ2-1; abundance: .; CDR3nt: TGTGCCAGCAGCTTAGCGCTAACGGGTAGCGAGACCTACAATGAGCAGTTCTTC; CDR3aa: CASSLALTGSETYNEQFF
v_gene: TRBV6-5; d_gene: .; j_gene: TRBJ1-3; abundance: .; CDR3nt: TGTGCCAGCAGAAGCGGGGCCAACGGAAACACCATATATTTT; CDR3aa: CASRSGANGNTIYF
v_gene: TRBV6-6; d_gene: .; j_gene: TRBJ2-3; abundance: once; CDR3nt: TGTGCCAGCAGTATAGCGGCTAGCACAGATACGCAGTATTTT; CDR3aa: CASSIAASTDTQYF
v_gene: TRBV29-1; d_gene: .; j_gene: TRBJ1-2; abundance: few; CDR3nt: TGCAGCGTTGGCGGTCAGGGGAACTATGGCTACACCTTC; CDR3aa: CSVGGQGNYGYTF
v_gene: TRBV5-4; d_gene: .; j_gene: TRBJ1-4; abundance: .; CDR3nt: TGTGCCAGCAGCCTAGAGAGACAGTTAACTAATGAAAAACTGTTTTTT; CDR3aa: CASSLERQLTNEKLFF
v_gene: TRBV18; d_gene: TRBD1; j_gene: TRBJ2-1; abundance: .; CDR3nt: TGTGCCAGCTCACTAACCGGGACAGGGGGCTACAATGAGCAGTTCTTC; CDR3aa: CASSLTGTGGYNEQFF